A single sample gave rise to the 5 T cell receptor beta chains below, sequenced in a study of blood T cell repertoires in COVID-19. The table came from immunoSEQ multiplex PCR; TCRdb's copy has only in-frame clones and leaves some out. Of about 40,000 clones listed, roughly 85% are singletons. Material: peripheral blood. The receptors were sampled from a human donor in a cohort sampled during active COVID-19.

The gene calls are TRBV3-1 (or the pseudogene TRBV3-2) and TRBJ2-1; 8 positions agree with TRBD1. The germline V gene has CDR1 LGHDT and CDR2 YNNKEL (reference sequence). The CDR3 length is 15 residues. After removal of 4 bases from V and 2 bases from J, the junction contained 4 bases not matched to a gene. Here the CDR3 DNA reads TGTGCCAGCAGCCCCGGGACAGGCCCCTACAATGAGCAGTTCTTC. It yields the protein CASSPGTGPYNEQFF.

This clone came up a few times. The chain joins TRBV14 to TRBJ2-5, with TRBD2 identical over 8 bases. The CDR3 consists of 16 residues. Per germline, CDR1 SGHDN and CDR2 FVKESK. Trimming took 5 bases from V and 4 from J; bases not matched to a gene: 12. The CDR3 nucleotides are TGTGCCAGCAGCGGGCCGGGACTAGGGGCCCCAGAGACCCAGTACTTC. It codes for CASSGPGLGAPETQYF.

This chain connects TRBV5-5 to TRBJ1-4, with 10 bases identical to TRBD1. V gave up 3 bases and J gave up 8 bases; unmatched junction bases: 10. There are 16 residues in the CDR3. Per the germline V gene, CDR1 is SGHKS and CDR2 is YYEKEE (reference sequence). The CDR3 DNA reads TGTGCCAGCAGCTCTGGACAGGGGGTTTTGAGGGAAAAACTGTTTTTT. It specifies CASSSGQGVLREKLFF.

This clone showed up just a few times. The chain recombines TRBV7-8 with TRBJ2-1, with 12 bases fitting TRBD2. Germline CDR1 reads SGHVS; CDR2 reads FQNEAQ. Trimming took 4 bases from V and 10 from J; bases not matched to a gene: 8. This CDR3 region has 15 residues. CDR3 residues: CASSSSGGAVREQFF. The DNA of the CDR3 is TGTGCCAGCAGCTCTAGCGGGGGGGCGGTTCGCGAGCAGTTCTTC.

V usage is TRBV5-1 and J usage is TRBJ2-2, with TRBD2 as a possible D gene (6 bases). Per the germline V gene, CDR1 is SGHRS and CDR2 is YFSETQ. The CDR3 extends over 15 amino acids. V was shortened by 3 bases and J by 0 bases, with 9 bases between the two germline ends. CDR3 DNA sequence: TGCGCCAGCAGCTCCGGGGGAGCGAACACCGGGGAGCTGTTTTTT. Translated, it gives CASSSGGANTGELFF.